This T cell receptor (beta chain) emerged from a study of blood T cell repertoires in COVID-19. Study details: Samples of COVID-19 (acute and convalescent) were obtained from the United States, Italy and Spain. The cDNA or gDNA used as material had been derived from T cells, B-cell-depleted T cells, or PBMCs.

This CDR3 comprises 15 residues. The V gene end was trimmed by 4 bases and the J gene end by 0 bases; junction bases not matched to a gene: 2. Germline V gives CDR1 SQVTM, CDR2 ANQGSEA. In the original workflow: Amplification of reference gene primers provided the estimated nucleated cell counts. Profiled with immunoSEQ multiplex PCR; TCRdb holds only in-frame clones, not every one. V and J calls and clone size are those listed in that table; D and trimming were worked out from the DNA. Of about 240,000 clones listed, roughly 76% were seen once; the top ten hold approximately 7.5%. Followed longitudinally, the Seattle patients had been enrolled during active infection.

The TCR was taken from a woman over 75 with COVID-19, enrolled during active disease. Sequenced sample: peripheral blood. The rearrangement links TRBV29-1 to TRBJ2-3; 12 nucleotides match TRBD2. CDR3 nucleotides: TGCAGCGTTGCAGGGACTAGCGGGAGCACAGATACGCAGTATTTT. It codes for CSVAGTSGSTDTQYF.